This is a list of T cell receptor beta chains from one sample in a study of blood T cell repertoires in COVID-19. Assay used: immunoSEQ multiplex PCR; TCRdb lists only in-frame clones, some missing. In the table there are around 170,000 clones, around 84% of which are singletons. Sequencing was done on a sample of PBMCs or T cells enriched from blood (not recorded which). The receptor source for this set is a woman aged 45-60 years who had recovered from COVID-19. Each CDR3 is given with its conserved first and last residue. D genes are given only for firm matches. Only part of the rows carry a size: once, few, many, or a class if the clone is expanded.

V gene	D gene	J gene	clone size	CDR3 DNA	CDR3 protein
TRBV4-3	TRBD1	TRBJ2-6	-	TGCGCCAGCAGCCAAGAACGAAACCGGGACAGTACCTCTGGGGCCAACGTCCTGACTTTC	CASSQERNRDSTSGANVLTF
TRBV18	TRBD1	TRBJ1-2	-	TGTGCCAGCTCGTCTTACCGGGACAGGGAGTCCGGAGCCTACACCTTC	CASSSYRDRESGAYTF
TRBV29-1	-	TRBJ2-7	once	TGCAGCGTTGGCCGGGGAGCCTACGAGCAGTACTTC	CSVGRGAYEQYF
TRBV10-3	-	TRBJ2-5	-	TGTGCCATCAGTAGGGGAGAGACCCAGTACTTC	CAISRGETQYF
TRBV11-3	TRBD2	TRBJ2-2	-	TGTGCCAGCAGCTTAGGAAAACGGGCTAGCGGTTACACCGGGGAGCTGTTTTTT	CASSLGKRASGYTGELFF
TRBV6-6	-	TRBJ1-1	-	TGTGCCAGCAGCTATAGGAGGACAGATGAAGCTTTCTTT	CASSYRRTDEAFF
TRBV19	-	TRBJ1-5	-	TGTGCCAGTAGCCAGACAGCGGGAACCCAGTTCAATCAGCCCCAGCATTTT	CASSQTAGTQFNQPQHF
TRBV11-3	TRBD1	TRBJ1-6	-	TGTGCCAGCAGCTTAGGGGACAGGAGACCCCTCCACTTT	CASSLGDRRPLHF
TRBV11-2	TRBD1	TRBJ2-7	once	TGTGCCAGCAGCCCGGGACAGGGTAACATATACGAGCAGTACTTC	CASSPGQGNIYEQYF
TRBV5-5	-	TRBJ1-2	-	TGTGCCAGCAGCTTGGTAGCTTCGCACTATGGCTACACCTTC	CASSLVASHYGYTF
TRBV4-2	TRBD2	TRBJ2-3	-	TGTGCCAGCAGCCTCGCCCCTAGCGGGGGCACAGATACGCAGTATTTT	CASSLAPSGGTDTQYF
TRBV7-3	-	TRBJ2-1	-	TGTGCCAGCAGCTTAATCGGGGGCTCCTACAATGAGCAGTTCTTC	CASSLIGGSYNEQFF
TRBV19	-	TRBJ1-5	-	TGTGCCAGTAGTATAAGGGGGGAGGGACACAATCAGCCCCAGCATTTT	CASSIRGEGHNQPQHF
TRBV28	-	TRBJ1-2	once	TGTGCCAGCAGTTCCTACCCTGGGGAGGGAGGCTACACCTTC	CASSSYPGEGGYTF
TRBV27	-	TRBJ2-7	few	TGTGCCAGCAGTTTATCCGGGGGTATTGAGCAGTACTTC	CASSLSGGIEQYF
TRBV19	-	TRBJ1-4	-	TGTGCCAGTAGTTCCCGGGATCTGACAACTAATGAAAAACTGTTTTTT	CASSSRDLTTNEKLFF
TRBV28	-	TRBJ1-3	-	TGTGCCAGCAGTTTTAGGGGAACAGGTGGAAACACCATATATTTT	CASSFRGTGGNTIYF
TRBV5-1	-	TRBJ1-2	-	TGCGCCAGCAGCTTGGGTCTTGGCTACACCTTC	CASSLGLGYTF
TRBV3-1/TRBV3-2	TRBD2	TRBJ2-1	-	TGTGCCAGCAGCCCGAGGACTAGTAGGTACAATGAGCAGTTCTTC	CASSPRTSRYNEQFF
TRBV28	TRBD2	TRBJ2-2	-	TGTGCCAGCAGTTTAGGTGGGAGGGCCCTCGGCGGGGAGCTGTTTTTT	CASSLGGRALGGELFF
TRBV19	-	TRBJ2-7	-	TGTGCCAGTAGTACACAGGGAAGAGGGCCCTACGAGCAGTACTTC	CASSTQGRGPYEQYF
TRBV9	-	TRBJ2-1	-	TGTGCCAGCAGCGTAGAAGTCTCCGGCTCCTACAATGAGCAGTTCTTC	CASSVEVSGSYNEQFF